These 21 T cell receptor beta chains share one sample of origin, sequenced in a study of T-cell reconstitution after alpha-beta-depleted transplantation in children. Unique molecular identifiers were incorporated during preparation of the TCRbeta library. TCRdb re-called the PCR reads through MiXCR, storing one row per CDR3 protein. Of 360,000 or so distinct CDR3 sequences in the sample, roughly 22% were seen once. The sample in question was PBMCs from the stem cell graft donor, obtained from the stem cell graft. These receptors came from a human donor who donated a stem cell graft to a child with acute myeloid leukemia.

This rearrangement joins TRBV5-1 to TRBJ2-3; 11 nucleotides match TRBD2. The CDR3 is made up of 16 amino acids. CDR1 SGHRS and CDR2 YFSETQ come from the germline V gene. J was trimmed by 1 base and V by 4 bases; bases with no gene match: 5. The CDR3 here is CASSASLAGGTDTQYF. CDR3 nucleotides: TGCGCCAGCAGCGCCTCACTAGCGGGGGGCACAGATACGCAGTATTTT.

The table lists this clonotype with a few counts. The chain recombines TRBV20-1 with TRBJ2-7; 7 bases are shared with TRBD2. CDR1 and CDR2 from the germline V gene are DFQATT and SNEGSKA (reference sequence). Trimming took 1 base from V and 4 from J; bases not matched to a gene: 7. The CDR3 runs to 14 residues. In DNA, the CDR3 is TGCAGTGCTAGAGGAAGCGGGAATACGTACGAGCAGTACTTC. This sequence encodes CSARGSGNTYEQYF.

This clonotype was recorded many times. The chain joins TRBV20-1 to TRBJ1-2, with D possibly TRBD1 on 5 matching bases. This CDR3 has 18 amino acids. V lost 0 bases, J lost 0 bases, and 20 bases lay in between. CDR1 is DFQATT, CDR2 SNEGSKA, per germline (reference sequence). In nucleotides, the CDR3 is TGCAGTGCTAGAGACCGGGGGATTTTGGGCATACCTAACTATGGCTACACCTTC. Its protein is CSARDRGILGIPNYGYTF.

This clonotype was counted only a few times. The chain carries TRBV12-3 or TRBV12-4 and TRBJ2-7; TRBD1 is a possible D gene (6 bases). The CDR3 consists of 14 residues. With 4 bases removed from V and 2 bases from J, the gap between germline ends came to 12 bases. The CDR3 protein is CASSSGTQAYEQYF. CDR3 nucleotide sequence: TGTGCCAGCAGTTCCGGGACACAAGCCTACGAGCAGTACTTC.

This clonotype was recorded at least ten times. The genes are TRBV4-2 and TRBJ1-4, with 7 bases matching TRBD1. The germline V gene encodes CDR1 LGHNA and CDR2 YNFKEQ. The CDR3 is made up of 14 amino acids. The trim removed 2 bases at V and 4 bases at J, leaving 1 base unmatched. The CDR3 protein is CASSQQGGNEKLFF. CDR3 in DNA: TGTGCCAGCAGCCAACAGGGGGGTAATGAAAAACTGTTTTTT.

The chain uses TRBV7-3 and TRBJ2-3; D is unclear. Germline V gene sequence: CDR1 SGHTA, CDR2 FQGTGA. V lost 0 bases, J lost 5 bases, and 6 bases lay in between. This CDR3 spans 13 amino acids. For the CDR3, the DNA is TGTGCCAGCAGCTTAACTTTCGGAGATACGCAGTATTTT. Translation gives CASSLTFGDTQYF.

This clonotype was detected ten times or more. At one of its ends the junction is not consistent with the germline gene, which may arise from a read error. This chain uses TRBV7-7 with TRBJ2-2, with D unresolved. Germline V gene data show CDR1 as SSHAT and CDR2 as FNYEAQ (reference sequence). The CDR3 runs 14 residues. The CDR3 spells CASSLSRDTGELFF. The CDR3 bases are TGTGCTAGCAGCTTAAGCCGGGACACCGGGGAGCTGTTTTTT.

The J gene is TRBJ2-7, the V gene TRBV9, with 8 bases lining up with TRBD2. CDR1 SGDLS and CDR2 YYNGEE come from the germline V gene. The CDR3 contains 15 residues. V dropped 3 bases and J dropped 3; count of bases not matched to a gene: 8. Here the CDR3 DNA reads TGTGCCAGCAGCGCCGGAATAGCGGGACTCTACGAGCAGTACTTC. Encoded protein: CASSAGIAGLYEQYF.

This clonotype appeared many times. V gene TRBV20-1 combines with J gene TRBJ2-1, with 8 bases aligning to TRBD2. This CDR3 has 14 amino acids. Germline trimming cut 3 bases from V and 8 bases from J; bases unmatched to any gene: 9. Per germline, CDR1 DFQATT and CDR2 SNEGSKA (reference sequence). For the CDR3, the DNA is TGCAGTGCTAGCACCCCGACTAGCGCCGATGAGCAGTTCTTC. It translates to CSASTPTSADEQFF.

The chain recombines TRBV5-1 with TRBJ1-5; 10 bases fit TRBD1. The CDR3 sequence is 14 residues long. The V segment lost 0 bases and the J segment 10 bases; nucleotides outside the gene matches: 4. Germline V gives CDR1 SGHRS, CDR2 YFSETQ. The CDR3 DNA reads TGCGCCAGCAGCTTGGAAGGACAGGGGGATCCCCAGCATTTT. Translating it yields CASSLEGQGDPQHF.

A few counts support this clonotype. V is TRBV12-3 or TRBV12-4 and J is TRBJ2-3; 7 bases match TRBD2. V shed 7 bases, J shed 3 bases, and the junction held 10 bases outside the gene matches. The CDR3 consists of 15 residues. The CDR3 region is CASTANGRRTDTQYF. DNA for the CDR3: TGTGCCAGCACTGCTAACGGGAGGAGGACAGATACGCAGTATTTT.

This clonotype was counted between two and nine times. CDR3 nucleotides: TGTGCCAGCAGTAATAGGGGGAGACAGCATGGCTACACCTTC. The encoded protein is CASSNRGRQHGYTF. The chain employs TRBV12-3 or TRBV12-4 and TRBJ1-2, with a possible D match to TRBD1 (6 bases). The CDR3 contains 14 residues. Between the trimmed V and J ends, which lost 5 bases and 6 bases, there was a span of 16 bases.

This clonotype occurred a few times. J is TRBJ1-1 and V is TRBV20-1; D gene uncertain. The V gene lost 8 bases and the J gene lost 0 bases, with 16 bases spanning the gap. There are 14 residues in the CDR3. Germline V gives CDR1 DFQATT, CDR2 SNEGSKA (reference sequence). CDR3 in DNA: TGCAGTACCCCCCGTCCGGGGATGAACACTGAAGCTTTCTTT. It encodes CSTPRPGMNTEAFF.

The chain combines TRBV14 with TRBJ1-1, with no clear D. Per germline, CDR1 SGHDN and CDR2 FVKESK. The CDR3 length is 13 residues. The V gene lost 0 bases and the J gene lost 7 bases, with 9 bases spanning the gap. CDR3 in amino acids: CASSQESPREAFF. The CDR3 DNA sequence: TGTGCCAGCAGCCAAGAAAGCCCGCGTGAAGCTTTCTTT.

There are a few counts of this clonotype. The rearrangement joins TRBV7-3 to TRBJ2-1; either TRBD1 or TRBD2 may fit D (5 bases each). The germline V gene encodes CDR1 SGHTA and CDR2 FQGTGA. CDR3 length: 15 residues. The ends were cut back, 3 bases at V and 0 bases at J, with 9 bases in the middle. The CDR3 nucleotides are TGTGCCAGCAGCTTTAGGGGACGCTCCTACAATGAGCAGTTCTTC. It translates to CASSFRGRSYNEQFF.

This chain connects TRBV27 to TRBJ1-2, with TRBD1 as a possible D gene (5 bases). V was shortened by 4 bases and J by 5 bases, with 17 bases between the two germline ends. This CDR3 has 15 residues. CDR1 is MNHEY, CDR2 SMNVEV, per germline (reference sequence). The CDR3 DNA sequence: TGTGCCAGCAGTTCCCCACGCGGGGGAGAGTATGGCTACACCTTC. Translation: CASSSPRGGEYGYTF.

This chain uses TRBV29-1 with TRBJ1-1; TRBD1 is a possible D gene (6 bases). Germline-derived CDR1 and CDR2 are SQVTM and ANQGSEA. The CDR3 totals 14 residues. V gave up 5 bases and J gave up 4 bases, with 17 bases separating them. In DNA form, the CDR3 reads TGCAGCGTTCTGGAGGGGGGTGGAGGCACTGAAGCTTTCTTT. Protein: CSVLEGGGGTEAFF.

This sequence joins TRBV18 and TRBJ2-1, with 10 nucleotides matching TRBD1. This CDR3 is 15 amino acids long. From germline, CDR1 is KGHSH and CDR2 LQKENI. Trimming took 4 bases from V and 10 from J; bases not matched to a gene: 10. As DNA, the CDR3 is TGTGCCAGCTCACTGGGACAGGGGCTGATAGAGGAGCAGTTCTTC. Translated, it gives CASSLGQGLIEEQFF. The full variable domain, completed using reference TRBV18 and TRBJ2-1, is NAGVMQNPRHLVRRRGQEARLRCSPMKGHSHVYWYRQLPEEGLKFMVYLQKENIIDESGMPKERFSAEFPKEGPSILRIQQVVRGDSAAYFCASSLGQGLIEEQFFGPGTRLTVL.

In DNA, the CDR3 is TGTGCCAGCAGCTACGTTCCCGGGACTAGAGGCGGCGAGCAGTTCTTC. Amino acids: CASSYVPGTRGGEQFF. V gene TRBV14 combines with J gene TRBJ2-1; 8 bases are a match to TRBD2. The CDR3 is 16 residues long. Trimming at V came to 5 bases and at J to 10 bases, leaving 16 bases not matched to a gene. The germline CDR1 and CDR2 sequences are SGHDN and FVKESK.

This clonotype was counted only a few times. The chain has TRBV5-1 and TRBJ2-1; D not certain. The ends were cut back, 0 bases at V and 5 bases at J, with 12 bases in the middle. Looked up from germline, CDR1 is SGHRS and CDR2 is YFSETQ. The CDR3 loop spans 15 amino acids. CDR3 in DNA: TGCGCCAGCAGCTTGGGGCTAGTGGATAACAATGAGCAGTTCTTC. Residues: CASSLGLVDNNEQFF.

This clonotype was recorded many times. V usage is TRBV7-3 and J usage is TRBJ2-3; 7 nucleotides line up with TRBD2. The CDR3 has 14 amino acids. Germline V gene data show CDR1 as SGHTA and CDR2 as FQGTGA. V was pared by 5 bases and J by 4 bases, with 6 bases of the junction left unmatched. The CDR3 coding sequence is TGTGCCAGCAGCCAAGGGACTACCCCAGATACGCAGTATTTT. It encodes CASSQGTTPDTQYF.